This T cell receptor (beta chain) was recorded in a study of CD4+ T cells in melanoma. The study, taken as a whole, reports: Reportedly, melanoma neoantigen-specific CD4+ T cells showed varied differentiation states.

The table came from immunoSEQ multiplex PCR; TCRdb's copy has only in-frame clones and leaves some out. The sample has roughly 150,000 clones; over 90% are singletons. Comment on this clone: Its target is not known.

V lost 0 bases to trimming and J lost 8 bases; unmatched junction nucleotides: 4. Germline V CDR1 and CDR2: SGHVS, FQNEAQ. This CDR3 has 15 amino acids. The sequence came from a human donor with melanoma. The chain has TRBV7-8 and TRBJ1-4; 9 positions agree with TRBD1. CDR3 residues: CASSLAETGGEKLFF. The DNA for the CDR3 is TGTGCCAGCAGCTTAGCTGAGACAGGGGGGGAAAAACTGTTTTTT.